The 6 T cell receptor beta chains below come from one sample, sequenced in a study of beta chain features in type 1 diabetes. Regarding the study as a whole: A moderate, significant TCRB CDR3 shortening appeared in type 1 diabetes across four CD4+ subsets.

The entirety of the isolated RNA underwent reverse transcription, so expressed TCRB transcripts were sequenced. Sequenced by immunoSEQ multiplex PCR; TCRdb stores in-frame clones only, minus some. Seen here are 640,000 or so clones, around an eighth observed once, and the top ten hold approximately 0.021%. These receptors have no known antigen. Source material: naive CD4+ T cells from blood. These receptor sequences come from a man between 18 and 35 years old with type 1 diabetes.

CDR3 loop: CASSSQGPGNSEQYF. CDR3 coding DNA: TGCGCCAGCAGCTCACAGGGCCCCGGGAATTCCGAGCAGTACTTC. The gene calls are TRBV5-1 and TRBJ2-7; perhaps TRBD1 as D (6 bases). The CDR3 spans 15 residues. CDR1 SGHRS and CDR2 YFSETQ come from the germline V gene. V was cut by 3 bases and J by 6 bases, with 19 bases left in between.

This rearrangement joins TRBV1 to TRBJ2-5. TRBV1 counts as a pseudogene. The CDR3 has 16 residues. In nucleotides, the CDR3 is TGCACCAGCAGCCACTTAGGTATGGGGTACCAAGAGACCCAGTACTTC. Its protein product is CTSSHLGMGYQETQYF.

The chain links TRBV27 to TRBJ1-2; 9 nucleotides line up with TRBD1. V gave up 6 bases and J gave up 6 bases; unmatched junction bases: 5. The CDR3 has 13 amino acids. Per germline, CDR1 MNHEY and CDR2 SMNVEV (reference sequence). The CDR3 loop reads CASRTGGSDGYTF. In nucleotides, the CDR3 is TGTGCCAGCAGGACAGGGGGATCGGATGGCTACACCTTC.

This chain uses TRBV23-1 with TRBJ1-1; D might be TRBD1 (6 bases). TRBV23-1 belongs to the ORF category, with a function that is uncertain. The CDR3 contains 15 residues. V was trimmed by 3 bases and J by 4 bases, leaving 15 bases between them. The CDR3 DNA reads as TGCGCCAGCAGTCACCGCAGCTACAGGGCCACTGAAGCTTTCTTT. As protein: CASSHRSYRATEAFF.

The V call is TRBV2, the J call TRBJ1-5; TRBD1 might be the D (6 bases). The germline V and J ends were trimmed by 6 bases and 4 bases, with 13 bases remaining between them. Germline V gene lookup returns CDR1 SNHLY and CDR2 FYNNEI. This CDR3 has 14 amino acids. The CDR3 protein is CASRDGQFNQPQHF. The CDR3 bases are TGTGCCAGCAGAGATGGACAGTTTAATCAGCCCCAGCATTTT.

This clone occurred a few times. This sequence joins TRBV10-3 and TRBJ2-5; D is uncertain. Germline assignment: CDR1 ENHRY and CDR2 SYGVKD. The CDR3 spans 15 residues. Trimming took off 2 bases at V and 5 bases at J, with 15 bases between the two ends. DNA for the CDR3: TGTGCCATCAGTGAGACTAAGGACGTCCGGGAGACCCAGTACTTC. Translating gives CAISETKDVRETQYF.